The rows below give T cell receptor beta chains drawn from one sample of a study of blood T cell repertoires in COVID-19. TCRdb's copy holds only in-frame clones and misses some; the assay was immunoSEQ multiplex PCR. The sample has more than 300,000 clones; about 89% are singletons. Sequenced input: peripheral blood. The receptors stem from a woman between 50 and 59 years old with COVID-19, enrolled during active disease. CDR3s include the opening cysteine and the closing phenylalanine or tryptophan.

v_call cdr3_aa
TRBV12-5 CASGLGQGGLGQNEQFF
TRBV30 CAWSALTGEGQPQHF
TRBV6-2/TRBV6-3 CASSSLAGGPSDTQYF
TRBV19 CASTPGQTNNEQFF
TRBV9 CASSALGFSRWRPSTDTQYF
TRBV10-2 CASSEEGVGGEHEQFF
TRBV5-1 CASRETGTYVRGYTF
TRBV6-5 CASSYSSWGDQPQHF
TRBV19 CASSHPGLHSGANVLTF
TRBV7-9 CASSLGEGLRPQHF
TRBV9 CASSVATGYSTEAFF
TRBV14 CASSHNTDTEQFF
TRBV11-2 CASSLDGRLAGGPATGELFF
TRBV14 CASSLQGVGEQFF
TRBV4-1 CASSQDQGLVQGLYEQYF
TRBV5-1 CASSSGTERGQKLFF